This TCR beta chain was sequenced in a study of graft-versus-host responses after intestinal transplantation. Study as a whole: Each recipient received a multivisceral, liver-intestinal, or isolated intestinal graft. Anti-thymocyte globulin induction was given to all recipients, followed by tacrolimus and steroids for 2 to 4 years. Whole-study findings and limits: There were GvH clones found in recipient marrow, and some of them appeared first in ileum or blood. Among circulating GvH clones, peak levels were associated with early post-transplant declines in HvG clones.

The CDR3 loop spans 17 amino acids. The germline CDR1 and CDR2 sequences are SGHVS and FQNEAQ. Trimming cost V 1 base and J 2 bases, with 16 bases left between them. The repertoire was sequenced with immunoSEQ multiplex PCR; TCRdb's copy has only in-frame clones and lacks some. The sample has 6,500 to 9,000 clones; more than 85% are singletons. In the case of this clone: As yet, its antigen is unknown.

The receptor's source is a human patient who received an intestinal transplant, so some T cells may come from the graft donor. Here the sequenced sample was PBMCs, taken 11 days after intestinal transplantation. The J gene is TRBJ2-3, the V gene TRBV7-8; no clear D gene. CDR3 DNA sequence: TGTGCCAGCAGCTTAGGGGCCCCCGTTTTAACCACAGATACGCAGTATTTT. Its translation: CASSLGAPVLTTDTQYF. Using reference TRBV7-8 and TRBJ2-3 for the parts outside the CDR3, the full variable domain is GAGVSQSPRYKVAKRGQDVALRCDPISGHVSLFWYQQALGQGPEFLTYFQNEAQLDKSGLPSDRFFAERPEGSVSTLKIQRTQQEDSAVYLCASSLGAPVLTTDTQYFGPGTRLTVL.